This TCR beta chain was documented in a study of blood T cell repertoires in COVID-19. Study details: The analysed material was cDNA or gDNA that came from T cells, B-cell-depleted T cells, or PBMCs.

The CDR3 loop spans 15 amino acids. V lost 5 bases and J lost 4, with 17 bases in between. Germline CDR1 reads MNHEY; CDR2 reads SMNVEV (reference sequence). The table came from immunoSEQ multiplex PCR; TCRdb's copy has only in-frame clones and leaves some out. The data hold hundreds of thousands of clones, with 83% observed a single time. This clone was observed once. The chain couples TRBV27 to TRBJ1-2, with D possibly being TRBD1 (5 bases). Sequencing used peripheral blood. The source is a woman aged 45-65 years who had recovered from COVID-19. Written as DNA, the CDR3 is TGTGCCAGCAGTCTAGCGGAGGGGAGCGGCTATGGCTACACCTTC. Encoded protein: CASSLAEGSGYGYTF.